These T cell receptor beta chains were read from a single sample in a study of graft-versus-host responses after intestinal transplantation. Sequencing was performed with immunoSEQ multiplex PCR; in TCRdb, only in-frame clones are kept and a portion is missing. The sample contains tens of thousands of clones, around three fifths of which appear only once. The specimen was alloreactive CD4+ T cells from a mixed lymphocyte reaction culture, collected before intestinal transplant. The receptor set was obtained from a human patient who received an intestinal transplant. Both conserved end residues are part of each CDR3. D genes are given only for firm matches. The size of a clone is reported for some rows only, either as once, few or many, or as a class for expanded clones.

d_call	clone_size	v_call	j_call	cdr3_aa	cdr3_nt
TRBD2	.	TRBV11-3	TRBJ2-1	CASSPRLAGPLNEQFF	TGTGCCAGCAGCCCGAGACTAGCGGGACCCCTCAATGAGCAGTTCTTC
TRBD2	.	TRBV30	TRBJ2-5	CAWSARRTSAPQETQYF	TGTGCCTGGAGTGCCCGGCGGACTAGCGCCCCCCAAGAGACCCAGTACTTC
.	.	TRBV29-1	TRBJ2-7	CSVEQGYEQYF	TGCAGCGTTGAACAGGGGTACGAGCAGTACTTC
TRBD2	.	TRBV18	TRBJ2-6	CASSKAGLAYSGANVLTF	TGTGCCAGCTCCAAAGCAGGACTAGCTTACTCTGGGGCCAACGTCCTGACTTTC
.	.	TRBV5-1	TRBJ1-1	CASSLTGRGNTEAFF	TGCGCCAGCAGCTTAACAGGGAGGGGGAACACTGAAGCTTTCTTT
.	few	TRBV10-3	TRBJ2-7	CAIRGGTESYEQYF	TGTGCCATCAGAGGAGGGACAGAGTCCTACGAGCAGTACTTC
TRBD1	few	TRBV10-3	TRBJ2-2	CAIPGQDPTGELFF	TGTGCCATCCCCGGACAGGACCCCACCGGGGAGCTGTTTTTT
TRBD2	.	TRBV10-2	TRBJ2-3	CASRSSGGSTDTQYF	TGCGCCAGCCGGTCTAGCGGGGGGAGCACAGATACGCAGTATTTT
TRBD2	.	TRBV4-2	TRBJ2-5	CASSPLSGSVETQYF	TGTGCCAGCAGCCCCTTGAGCGGGAGCGTTGAGACCCAGTACTTC
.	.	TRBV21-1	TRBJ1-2	CASPLRGEENYGYTF	TGTGCCAGCCCGTTGCGGGGTGAGGAAAACTATGGCTACACCTTC
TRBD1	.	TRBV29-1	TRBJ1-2	CSVESGTGYGYTF	TGCAGCGTTGAGTCAGGGACAGGCTATGGCTACACCTTC
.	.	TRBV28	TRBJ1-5	CASGPGGVVNQPQHF	TGTGCCAGCGGCCCCGGAGGGGTGGTCAATCAGCCCCAGCATTTT
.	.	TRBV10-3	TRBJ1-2	CAISESQGYGYTF	TGTGCCATCAGTGAATCTCAGGGCTATGGCTACACCTTC
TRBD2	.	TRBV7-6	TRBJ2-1	CASSLTSGREYEQFF	TGTGCCAGCAGCTTAACTAGCGGGAGAGAATATGAGCAGTTCTTC
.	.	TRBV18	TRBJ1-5	CASSPLADGVQPQHF	TGTGCCAGCTCACCACTAGCCGACGGGGTTCAGCCCCAGCATTTT
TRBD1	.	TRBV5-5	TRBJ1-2	CASSLGGSYGYTF	TGTGCCAGCAGCCTAGGGGGCAGCTATGGCTACACCTTC
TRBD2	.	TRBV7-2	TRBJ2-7	CASSSPTGTSAAEQYF	TGTGCCAGCAGCTCACCTACCGGGACTAGTGCTGCCGAGCAGTACTTC
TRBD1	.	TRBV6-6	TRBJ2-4	CASSRGQGKNIQYF	TGTGCCAGCAGCCGGGGACAGGGGAAAAACATTCAGTACTTC
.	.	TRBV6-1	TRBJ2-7	CASIVPGLTYEQYF	TGTGCCAGCATTGTCCCGGGACTTACCTACGAGCAGTACTTC
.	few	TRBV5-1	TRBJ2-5	CASSLFSETQYF	TGCGCCAGCAGCTTGTTCTCTGAGACCCAGTACTTC
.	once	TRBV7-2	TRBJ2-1	CASSLGRYNEQFF	TGTGCCAGCAGCTTAGGGAGGTACAATGAGCAGTTCTTC
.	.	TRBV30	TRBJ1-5	CAWSAAGGNQPQHF	TGTGCCTGGAGTGCGGCAGGAGGGAATCAGCCCCAGCATTTT
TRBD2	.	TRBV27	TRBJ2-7	CASSLAGGLYEQYF	TGTGCCAGCAGTTTGGCGGGAGGGCTCTACGAGCAGTACTTC
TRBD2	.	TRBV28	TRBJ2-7	CATLTSGVSYEQYF	TGTGCCACCTTGACTAGCGGGGTCTCCTACGAGCAGTACTTC
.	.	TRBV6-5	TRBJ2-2	CASSRRVNTGELFF	TGTGCCAGCAGTAGGAGGGTGAACACCGGGGAGCTGTTTTTT
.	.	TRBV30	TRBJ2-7	CAWRGSSYEQYF	TGTGCCTGGAGGGGCAGCTCCTACGAGCAGTACTTC
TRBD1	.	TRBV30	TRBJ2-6	CAWSVGGQGFSGANVLTF	TGTGCCTGGAGTGTAGGGGGACAGGGTTTCTCTGGGGCCAACGTCCTGACTTTC
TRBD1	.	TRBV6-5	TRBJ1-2	CASPGQGNYGYTF	TGTGCCAGCCCGGGACAGGGCAACTATGGCTACACCTTC
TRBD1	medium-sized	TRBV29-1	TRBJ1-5	CSAGQGFNQPQHF	TGCAGCGCGGGACAGGGGTTCAATCAGCCCCAGCATTTT
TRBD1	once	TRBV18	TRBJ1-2	CASSPGTGFYGYTF	TGTGCCAGCTCTCCCGGGACAGGGTTCTATGGCTACACCTTC
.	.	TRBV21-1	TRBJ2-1	CASSPARGGLFF	TGTGCCAGCAGCCCCGCTCGGGGGGGCCTGTTCTTC
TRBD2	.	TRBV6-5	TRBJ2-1	CASSYFERGGRNEQFF	TGTGCCAGCAGTTACTTCGAGCGGGGGGGCCGGAATGAGCAGTTCTTC
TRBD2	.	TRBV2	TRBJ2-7	CASRMGRVEQYF	TGTGCCAGCAGGATGGGGAGGGTCGAGCAGTACTTC
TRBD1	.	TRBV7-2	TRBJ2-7	CASSLGTGFYEQYF	TGTGCCAGCAGCCTCGGGACAGGGTTCTACGAGCAGTACTTC
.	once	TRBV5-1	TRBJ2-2	CASSLPRQANTGELFF	TGCGCCAGCAGCTTGCCCAGGCAGGCGAACACCGGGGAGCTGTTTTTT
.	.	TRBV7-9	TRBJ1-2	CASSSFYGYTF	TGTGCCAGCAGCTCGTTCTATGGCTACACCTTC
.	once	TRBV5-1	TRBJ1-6	CASSLEYRSLSGSPLHF	TGCGCCAGCAGCTTGGAATATAGGAGTCTGTCTGGTTCACCCCTCCACTTT
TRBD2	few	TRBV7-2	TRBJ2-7	CASSFRLAGAYEQYF	TGTGCCAGCAGCTTCCGACTAGCGGGGGCCTACGAGCAGTACTTC
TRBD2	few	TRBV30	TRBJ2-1	CAWSVGLAVYNEQFF	TGTGCCTGGAGTGTGGGTCTAGCGGTCTACAATGAGCAGTTCTTC
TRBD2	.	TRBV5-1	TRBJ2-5	CASSTSTSGGALTQYF	TGCGCCAGCAGCACCTCTACTAGCGGGGGGGCCCTGACCCAGTACTTC
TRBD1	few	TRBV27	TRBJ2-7	CASSLAGTVPYEQYF	TGTGCCAGCAGTTTAGCCGGGACAGTTCCCTACGAGCAGTACTTC
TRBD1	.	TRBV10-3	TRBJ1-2	CAISRQGLDYGYTF	TGTGCCATCAGCAGACAGGGCCTAGACTATGGCTACACCTTC
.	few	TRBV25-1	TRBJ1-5	CASSGLEFGQPQHF	TGTGCCAGCAGTGGGTTGGAGTTTGGTCAGCCCCAGCATTTT
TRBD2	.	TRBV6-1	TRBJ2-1	CASGGASGSSEQFF	TGTGCCAGCGGGGGCGCTAGCGGGAGTAGTGAGCAGTTCTTC
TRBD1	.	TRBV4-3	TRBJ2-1	CASSRLRGHNEQFF	TGCGCCAGCAGCCGCCTGAGGGGGCACAATGAGCAGTTCTTC
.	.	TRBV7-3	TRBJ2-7	CASSLTPLRGEQYF	TGTGCCAGCAGCTTAACTCCTTTGCGAGGCGAGCAGTACTTC
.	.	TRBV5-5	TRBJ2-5	CASSLGVGGEETQYF	TGTGCCAGCAGCTTGGGGGTAGGGGGGGAAGAGACCCAGTACTTC
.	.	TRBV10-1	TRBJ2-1	CASSVEAVVPYNEQFF	TGCGCCAGCAGTGTGGAGGCCGTCGTGCCCTACAATGAGCAGTTCTTC
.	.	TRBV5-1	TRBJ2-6	CASSPDGTPFSGANVLTF	TGCGCCAGCAGCCCGGACGGGACTCCCTTCTCTGGGGCCAACGTCCTGACTTTC
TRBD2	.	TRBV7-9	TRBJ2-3	CASSLPSGRTDTQYF	TGTGCCAGCAGCTTACCTAGCGGGAGAACAGATACGCAGTATTTT
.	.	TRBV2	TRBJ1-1	CASSVQGLTEAFF	TGTGCCAGCAGTGTTCAGGGGCTCACTGAAGCTTTCTTT
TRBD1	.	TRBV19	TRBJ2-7	CASSFGTGRTYEQYF	TGTGCCAGTAGTTTCGGGACAGGGAGGACCTACGAGCAGTACTTC
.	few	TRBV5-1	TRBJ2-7	CASSRRGPNYEQYF	TGCGCCAGCAGCCGACGCGGGCCTAACTACGAGCAGTACTTC
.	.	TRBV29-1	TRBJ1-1	CSVDQMNTEAFF	TGCAGCGTTGACCAAATGAACACTGAAGCTTTCTTT
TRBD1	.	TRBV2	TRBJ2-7	CASTNWDRYSYEQYF	TGTGCCAGCACCAATTGGGACAGATACTCCTACGAGCAGTACTTC